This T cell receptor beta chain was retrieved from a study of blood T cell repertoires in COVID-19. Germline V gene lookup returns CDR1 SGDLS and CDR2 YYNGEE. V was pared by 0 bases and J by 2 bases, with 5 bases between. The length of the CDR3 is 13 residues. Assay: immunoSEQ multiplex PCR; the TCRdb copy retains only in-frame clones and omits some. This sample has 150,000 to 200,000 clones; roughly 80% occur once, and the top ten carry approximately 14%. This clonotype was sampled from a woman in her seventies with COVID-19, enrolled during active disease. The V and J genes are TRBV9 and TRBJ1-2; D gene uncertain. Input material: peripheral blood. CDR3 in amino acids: CASSVGGNYGYTF. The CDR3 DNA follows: TGTGCCAGCAGCGTAGGCGGGAACTATGGCTACACCTTC.